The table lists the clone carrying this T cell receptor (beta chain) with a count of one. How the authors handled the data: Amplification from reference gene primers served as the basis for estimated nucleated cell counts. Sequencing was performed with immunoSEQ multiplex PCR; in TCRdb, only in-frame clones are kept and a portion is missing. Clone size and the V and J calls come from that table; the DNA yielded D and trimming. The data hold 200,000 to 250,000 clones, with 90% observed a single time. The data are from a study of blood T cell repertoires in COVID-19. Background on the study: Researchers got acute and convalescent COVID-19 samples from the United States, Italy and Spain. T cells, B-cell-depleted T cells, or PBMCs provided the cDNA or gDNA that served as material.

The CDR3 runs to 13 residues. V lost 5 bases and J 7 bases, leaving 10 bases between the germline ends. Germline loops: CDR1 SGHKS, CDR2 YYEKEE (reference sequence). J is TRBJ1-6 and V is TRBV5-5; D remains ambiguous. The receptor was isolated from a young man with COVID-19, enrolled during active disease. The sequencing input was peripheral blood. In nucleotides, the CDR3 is TGTGCCAGCAGTACAGCTTCAAATTCACCCCTCCACTTT. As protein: CASSTASNSPLHF. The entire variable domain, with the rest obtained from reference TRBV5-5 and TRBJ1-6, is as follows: DAGVTQSPTHLIKTRGQQVTLRCSPISGHKSVSWYQQVLGQGPQFIFQYYEKEERGRGNFPDRFSARQFPNYSSELNVNALLLGDSALYLCASSTASNSPLHFGNGTRLTVT.